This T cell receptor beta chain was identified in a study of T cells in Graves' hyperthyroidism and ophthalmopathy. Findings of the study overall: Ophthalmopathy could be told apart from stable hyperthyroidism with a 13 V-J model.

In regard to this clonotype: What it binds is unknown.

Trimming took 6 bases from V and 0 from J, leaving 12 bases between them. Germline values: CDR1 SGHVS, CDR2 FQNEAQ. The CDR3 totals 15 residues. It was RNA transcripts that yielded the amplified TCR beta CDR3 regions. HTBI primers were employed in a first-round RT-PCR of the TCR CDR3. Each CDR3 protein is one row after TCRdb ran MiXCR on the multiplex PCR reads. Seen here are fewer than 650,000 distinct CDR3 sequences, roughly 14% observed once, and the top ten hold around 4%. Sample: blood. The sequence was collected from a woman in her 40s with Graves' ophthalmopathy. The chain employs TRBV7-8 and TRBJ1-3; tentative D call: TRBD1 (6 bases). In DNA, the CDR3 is TGTGCCAGCAGTTTAAACAGGGTCTCTGGAAACACCATATATTTT. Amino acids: CASSLNRVSGNTIYF. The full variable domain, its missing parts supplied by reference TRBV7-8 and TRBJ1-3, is GAGVSQSPRYKVAKRGQDVALRCDPISGHVSLFWYQQALGQGPEFLTYFQNEAQLDKSGLPSDRFFAERPEGSVSTLKIQRTQQEDSAVYLCASSLNRVSGNTIYFGEGSWLTVV.